Below, 6 T cell receptor beta chains from the same sample are listed, as sequenced in a study of blood T cell repertoires in COVID-19. Clones were sequenced by immunoSEQ multiplex PCR, and TCRdb holds only the in-frame ones, with some missing. The table shows about 360,000 clones, with about 88% occurring only once. Sequenced sample: peripheral blood. The receptors were gathered from a human donor in a cohort sampled during active COVID-19.

The chain employs TRBV3-1 (or the pseudogene TRBV3-2) and TRBJ1-1; possible D gene TRBD1, 5 bases. The CDR3 is 15 residues long. Trimming took 0 bases from V and 12 from J, leaving 20 bases between them. In germline, CDR1 is LGHDT, CDR2 YNNKEL (reference sequence). CDR3 in DNA: TGTGCCAGCAGCCAAGATTGGGGGGGACCCCAGGTGACTTTCTTT. Its protein is CASSQDWGGPQVTFF.

The chain uses TRBV25-1 and TRBJ1-1, with D perhaps TRBD1 (6 bases). The germline V gene encodes CDR1 MGHDK and CDR2 SYGVNS. This CDR3 is 13 amino acids long. V shed 4 bases and J shed 6 bases, with 12 bases lying between them. The CDR3 sequence: CASSARQGSEAFF. CDR3 bases: TGTGCCAGCAGTGCCCGGCAGGGGTCTGAAGCTTTCTTT.

This clone was seen more than once but under ten times. This rearrangement joins TRBV11-2 to TRBJ2-7; TRBD2 aligns across 8 bases. CDR3 size: 16 residues. Germline-derived CDR1 and CDR2 are SGHAT and FQNNGV. The V segment lost 4 bases and the J segment 0 bases; nucleotides outside the gene matches: 8. The CDR3 DNA reads as TGTGCCAGCAGCTCGCCGGGGAGCGGGAGCTCCTACGAGCAGTACTTC. Translation: CASSSPGSGSSYEQYF.

The chain carries TRBV5-1 and TRBJ1-4, with D unclear. Per the germline V gene, CDR1 is SGHRS and CDR2 is YFSETQ. The CDR3 totals 14 residues. Trimming took off 5 bases at V and 3 bases at J, with 11 bases between the two ends. The CDR3 coding sequence is TGCGCCAGCAGTTCCAGTGAAGCTAATGAAAAACTGTTTTTT. Amino acid sequence: CASSSSEANEKLFF.

This chain connects TRBV10-3 to TRBJ1-2, with D hard to call. The V end was cut by 4 bases, the J end by 8 bases, with 14 bases between. Germline CDR1 ENHRY, CDR2 SYGVKD. The CDR3 consists of 13 residues. CDR3 protein: CAISGFGRYGYTF. The CDR3 coding sequence is TGTGCCATCAGTGGTTTCGGTCGGTACGGCTACACCTTC.

The rearrangement joins TRBV25-1 to TRBJ2-7; the D is unclear. Germline values: CDR1 MGHDK, CDR2 SYGVNS. V lost 4 bases, J lost 3 bases, and 7 bases lay in between. This CDR3 comprises 12 residues. The CDR3 region has the DNA TGTGCCAGCAGTGGAGCCTTCTACGAGCAGTACTTC. The encoded protein is CASSGAFYEQYF.